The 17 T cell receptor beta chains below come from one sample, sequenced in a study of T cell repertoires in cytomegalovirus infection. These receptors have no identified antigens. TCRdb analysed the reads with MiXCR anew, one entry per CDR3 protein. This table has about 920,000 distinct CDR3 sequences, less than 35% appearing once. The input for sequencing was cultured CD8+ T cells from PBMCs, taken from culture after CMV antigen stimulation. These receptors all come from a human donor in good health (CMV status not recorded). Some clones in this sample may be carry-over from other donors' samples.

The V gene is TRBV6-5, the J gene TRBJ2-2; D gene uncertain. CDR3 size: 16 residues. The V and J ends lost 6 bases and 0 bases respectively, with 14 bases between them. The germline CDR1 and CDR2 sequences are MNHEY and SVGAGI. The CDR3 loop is CASSPFLDPNTGELFF. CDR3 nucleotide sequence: TGTGCCAGCAGCCCCTTTTTGGACCCGAACACCGGGGAGCTGTTTTTT.

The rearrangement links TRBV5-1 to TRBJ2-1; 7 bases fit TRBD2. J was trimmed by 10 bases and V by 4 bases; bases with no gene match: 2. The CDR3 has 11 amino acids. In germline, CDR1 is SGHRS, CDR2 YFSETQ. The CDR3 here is CASSTAGEQFF. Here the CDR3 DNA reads TGCGCCAGCAGCACAGCGGGGGAGCAGTTCTTC.

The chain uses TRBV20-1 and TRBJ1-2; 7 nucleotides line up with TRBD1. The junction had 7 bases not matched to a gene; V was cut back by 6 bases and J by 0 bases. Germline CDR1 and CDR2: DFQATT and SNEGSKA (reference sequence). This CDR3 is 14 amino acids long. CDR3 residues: CSAATGNPNYGYTF. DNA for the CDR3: TGCAGTGCGGCGACAGGGAATCCTAACTATGGCTACACCTTC.

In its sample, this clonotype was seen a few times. CDR3 DNA sequence: TGTGCCAGCAGCCCTTGGACAGGGGGAGGACAGCCCCAGCATTTT. This translates into CASSPWTGGGQPQHF. This chain joins TRBV7-2 and TRBJ1-5; 10 positions agree with TRBD1. This CDR3 has 15 residues. The trim removed 5 bases at V and 7 bases at J, leaving 8 bases unmatched. In germline, CDR1 is SGHTA, CDR2 FQGNSA.

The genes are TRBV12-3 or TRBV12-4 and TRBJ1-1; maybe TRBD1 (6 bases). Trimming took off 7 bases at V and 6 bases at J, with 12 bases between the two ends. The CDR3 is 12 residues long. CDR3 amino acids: CASIHQGPEAFF. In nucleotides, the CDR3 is TGTGCCAGCATCCATCAGGGGCCTGAAGCTTTCTTT.

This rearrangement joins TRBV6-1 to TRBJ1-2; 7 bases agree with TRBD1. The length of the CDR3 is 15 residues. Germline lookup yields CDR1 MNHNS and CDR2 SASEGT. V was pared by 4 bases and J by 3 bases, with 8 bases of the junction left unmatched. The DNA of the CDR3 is TGTGCCAGCAGTGGTGTGGGGCAGGGGGACTATGGCTACACCTTC. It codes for CASSGVGQGDYGYTF.

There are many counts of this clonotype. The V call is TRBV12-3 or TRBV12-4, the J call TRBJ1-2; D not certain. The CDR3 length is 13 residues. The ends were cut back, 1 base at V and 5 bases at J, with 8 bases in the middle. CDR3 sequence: CASSLGTYYGYTF. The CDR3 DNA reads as TGTGCCAGCAGTTTAGGGACTTATTATGGCTACACCTTC.

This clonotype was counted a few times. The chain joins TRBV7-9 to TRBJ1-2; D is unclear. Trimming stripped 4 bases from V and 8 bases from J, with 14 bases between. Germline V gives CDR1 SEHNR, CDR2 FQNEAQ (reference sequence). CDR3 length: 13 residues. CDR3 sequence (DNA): TGTGCCAGCAGCTCCGCCCCACTAAGAGGCTACACCTTC. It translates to CASSSAPLRGYTF.

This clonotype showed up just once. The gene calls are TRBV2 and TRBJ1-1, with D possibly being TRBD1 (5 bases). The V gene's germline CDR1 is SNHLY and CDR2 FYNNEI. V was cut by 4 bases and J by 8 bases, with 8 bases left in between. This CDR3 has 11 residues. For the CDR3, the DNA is TGTGCCAGCAGTGGGGGGGAAGAAGCTTTCTTT. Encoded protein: CASSGGEEAFF. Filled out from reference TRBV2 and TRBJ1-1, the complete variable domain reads EPEVTQTPSHQVTQMGQEVILRCVPISNHLYFYWYRQILGQKVEFLVSFYNNEISEKSEIFDDQFSVERPDGSNFTLKIRSTKLEDSAMYFCASSGGEEAFFGQGTRLTVV.

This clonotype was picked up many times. DNA for the CDR3: TGTGCCAGCAGCTCGGGGACTAGCGGGGGGCCCGCCAGCTCCTACAATGAGCAGTTCTTC. This encodes CASSSGTSGGPASSYNEQFF. The V and J genes are TRBV7-6 and TRBJ2-1; 15 bases match TRBD2. The germline V gene encodes CDR1 SGHVS and CDR2 FNYEAQ. The CDR3 is 20 amino acids. With 4 bases clipped from V and 0 bases from J, the junction kept 10 bases outside the gene matches.

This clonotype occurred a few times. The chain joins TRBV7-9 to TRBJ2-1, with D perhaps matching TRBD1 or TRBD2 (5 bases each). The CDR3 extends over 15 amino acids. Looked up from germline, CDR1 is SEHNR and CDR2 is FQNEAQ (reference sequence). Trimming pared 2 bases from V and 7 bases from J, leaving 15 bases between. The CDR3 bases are TGTGCCAGCAGCTTATCACCCGGGGCCCCGAATGAGCAGTTCTTC. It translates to CASSLSPGAPNEQFF.

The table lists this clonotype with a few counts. The CDR3 spells CASAWGHYEQYF. CDR3 nucleotides: TGTGCCAGCGCCTGGGGCCACTACGAGCAGTACTTC. This chain joins TRBV12-3 or TRBV12-4 and TRBJ2-7, with a possible D match to TRBD1 (5 bases). The CDR3 sequence is 12 residues long. V lost 8 bases and J lost 3, with 11 bases in between.

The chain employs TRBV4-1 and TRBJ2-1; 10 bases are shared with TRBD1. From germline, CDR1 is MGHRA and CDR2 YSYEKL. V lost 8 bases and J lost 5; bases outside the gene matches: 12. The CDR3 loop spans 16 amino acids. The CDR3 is CASAGMGGQGNNEQFF. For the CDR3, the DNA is TGCGCCAGCGCAGGGATGGGGGGACAGGGGAACAATGAGCAGTTCTTC.

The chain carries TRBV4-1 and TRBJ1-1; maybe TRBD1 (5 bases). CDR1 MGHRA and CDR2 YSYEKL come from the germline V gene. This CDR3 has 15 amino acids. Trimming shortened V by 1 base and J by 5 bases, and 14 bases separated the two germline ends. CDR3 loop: CASSQAPGLRTEAFF. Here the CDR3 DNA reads TGCGCCAGCAGCCAAGCGCCGGGACTTAGGACTGAAGCTTTCTTT.

CDR3 protein: CATEPFGESSYNEQFF. CDR3 DNA: TGTGCCACCGAACCCTTTGGGGAGAGCTCCTACAATGAGCAGTTCTTC. This rearrangement joins TRBV6-2 or TRBV6-3 to TRBJ2-1, with D possibly matching TRBD2 (5 bases). V was shortened by 10 bases and J by 0 bases, with 19 bases between the two germline ends. Germline V lookup: CDR1 MNHEY, CDR2 SVGEGT. This CDR3 contains 16 residues.

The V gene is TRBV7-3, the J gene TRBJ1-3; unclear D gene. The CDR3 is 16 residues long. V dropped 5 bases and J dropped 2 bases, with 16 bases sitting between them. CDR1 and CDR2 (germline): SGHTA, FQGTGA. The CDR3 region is CASSGEEGYAGNTIYF. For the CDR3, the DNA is TGTGCCAGCAGCGGAGAAGAGGGATACGCTGGAAACACCATATATTTT.

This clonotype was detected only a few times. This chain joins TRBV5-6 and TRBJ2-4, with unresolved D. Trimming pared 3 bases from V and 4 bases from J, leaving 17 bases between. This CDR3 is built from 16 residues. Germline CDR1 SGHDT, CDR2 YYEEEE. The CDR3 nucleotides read TGTGCCAGCAGCTCCGACACCTTAGGACCTAAAAACATTCAGTACTTC. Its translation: CASSSDTLGPKNIQYF. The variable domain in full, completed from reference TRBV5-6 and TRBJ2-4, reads DAGVTQSPTHLIKTRGQQVTLRCSPKSGHDTVSWYQQALGQGPQFIFQYYEEEERQRGNFPDRFSGHQFPNYSSELNVNALLLGDSALYLCASSSDTLGPKNIQYFGAGTRLSVL.